This record looks at one TCR beta chain sequence and its context. The assay was immunoSEQ multiplex PCR, and TCRdb's table has in-frame clones only and misses some. The sample lists some 55,000 clones; just over 90% were seen once. J lost 7 bases, V lost 4 bases, and 3 bases had no gene match. The germline V gene encodes CDR1 MGHRA and CDR2 YSYEKL. The CDR3 runs to 13 residues. This record belongs to a study of blood T cell repertoires in COVID-19. The origin of this receptor is a woman between 40 and 50 years old with active COVID-19. Sample: peripheral blood. The V and J genes are TRBV4-1 and TRBJ1-4; 7 bases line up with TRBD1. The CDR3 reads CASSLRTGEKLFF. The CDR3 DNA reads as TGCGCCAGCAGCCTGAGGACAGGTGAAAAACTGTTTTTT.